These 9 T cell receptor beta chains share one sample of origin, sequenced in a study of T-cell memory formation after mild COVID-19. One entry per CDR3 protein, called by TCRdb with MiXCR from the 5' RACE reads. The sample lists about 340,000 distinct CDR3 sequences, 10% to 15% occurring once. The sequencing sample was made of PBMCs or a T cell subset sorted from them (not recorded which). The source of these receptors is a man aged 18 to 29 who had mild COVID-19 (a few samples of this study predate the infection). Cell type and time point are not known.

The gene calls are TRBV7-9 and TRBJ2-5; tentatively, D is TRBD1 (6 bases). The CDR3 extends over 14 amino acids. The germline V gene encodes CDR1 SEHNR and CDR2 FQNEAQ (reference sequence). Trimming cost V 3 bases and J 5 bases, with 13 bases left between them. The CDR3 loop reads CASSFGRGGETQYF. CDR3 sequence (DNA): TGTGCCAGCAGCTTCGGCAGGGGTGGTGAGACCCAGTACTTC.

This clonotype was seen more than once but under ten times. Written as DNA, the CDR3 is TGTGCCAGCACCGCCTCGGGCGGGGGGGAGACCCAGTACTTC. The encoded protein is CASTASGGGETQYF. V usage is TRBV5-6 and J usage is TRBJ2-5; TRBD2 matches 8 bases. The CDR3 is 14 amino acids. V was pared by 6 bases and J by 5 bases, with 9 bases of the junction left unmatched. Germline V gene lookup returns CDR1 SGHDT and CDR2 YYEEEE.

This clonotype was detected many times. The J gene is TRBJ2-3, the V gene TRBV7-2; 9 bases fit TRBD2. The V and J ends lost 5 bases and 2 bases, in that order; junction bases with no gene match: 5. CDR1 and CDR2 from the germline V gene are SGHTA and FQGNSA. The CDR3 sequence is 15 residues long. The CDR3 sequence: CASSPAGGYTDTQYF. The DNA of the CDR3 is TGTGCCAGCAGCCCGGCGGGGGGGTACACAGATACGCAGTATTTT.

The DNA of the CDR3 is TGTGCCAGCAGGCAGGGGCCAGCTTGCGAGCAGTACGTC. The encoded protein is CASRQGPACEQYV. The gene calls are TRBV9 and TRBJ2-7; a possible D gene is TRBD1 (6 bases). Germline V gene lookup returns CDR1 SGDLS and CDR2 YYNGEE. V was pared by 5 bases and J by 6 bases, with 15 bases between. The CDR3 contains 13 residues.

The V call is TRBV7-7, the J call TRBJ2-1; 7 bases match TRBD1. V shed 5 bases and J 6 bases; nucleotides not matched to a gene: 7. There are 14 residues in the CDR3. Germline assignment: CDR1 SSHAT and CDR2 FNYEAQ (reference sequence). This CDR3 reads CASSGPGGSNEQFF. The CDR3 coding sequence is TGTGCCAGCAGCGGGCCAGGGGGAAGCAATGAGCAGTTCTTC. Full variable domain (rest looked up from reference TRBV7-7 and TRBJ2-1): GAGVSQSPRYKVTKRGQDVTLRCDPISSHATLYWYQQALGQGPEFLTYFNYEAQPDKSGLPSDRFSAERPEGSISTLTIQRTEQRDSAMYRCASSGPGGSNEQFFGPGTRLTVL.

The chain couples TRBV5-1 to TRBJ2-1, with D possibly being TRBD2 (6 bases). The CDR3 is 16 residues long. V lost 4 bases and J 0 bases, leaving 14 bases between the germline ends. Looked up from germline, CDR1 is SGHRS and CDR2 is YFSETQ. The CDR3 loop reads CASSPEPGLSYNEQFF. Here the CDR3 DNA reads TGCGCCAGCAGCCCGGAACCGGGACTCTCCTACAATGAGCAGTTCTTC.

A few counts support this clonotype. A read error may produce the germline difference seen at one junction end. V and J are TRBV19 and TRBJ2-5, with 15 bases aligning to TRBD2. The CDR3 runs 14 residues. Germline V gives CDR1 LNHDA, CDR2 SQIVND (reference sequence). The CDR3 sequence is CASSMGLAGGTPDF. The CDR3 coding sequence is TGTGCCAGTAGTATGGGACTAGCGGGGGGCACCCCGGACTTC.

The DNA of the CDR3 is TGCGCCAGCAGCCCCGTGAGCGGCAGCATCGATGAGCAGTTCTTC. It codes for CASSPVSGSIDEQFF. The rearrangement uses TRBV5-1 and TRBJ2-1; weak D call: TRBD2 (5 bases). CDR1 is SGHRS, CDR2 YFSETQ, per germline. The V end lost 4 bases, the J end lost 8 bases, and 19 bases lay between the germline ends. CDR3 length: 15 amino acids.

The chain uses TRBV5-6 and TRBJ2-7; D unclear. V dropped 0 bases and J dropped 1 base, with 5 bases sitting between them. Germline V gene lookup returns CDR1 SGHDT and CDR2 YYEEEE. CDR3 length: 13 amino acids. The CDR3: CASSLELSYEQYF. Written as DNA, the CDR3 is TGTGCCAGCAGCTTGGAATTGTCCTACGAGCAGTACTTC.